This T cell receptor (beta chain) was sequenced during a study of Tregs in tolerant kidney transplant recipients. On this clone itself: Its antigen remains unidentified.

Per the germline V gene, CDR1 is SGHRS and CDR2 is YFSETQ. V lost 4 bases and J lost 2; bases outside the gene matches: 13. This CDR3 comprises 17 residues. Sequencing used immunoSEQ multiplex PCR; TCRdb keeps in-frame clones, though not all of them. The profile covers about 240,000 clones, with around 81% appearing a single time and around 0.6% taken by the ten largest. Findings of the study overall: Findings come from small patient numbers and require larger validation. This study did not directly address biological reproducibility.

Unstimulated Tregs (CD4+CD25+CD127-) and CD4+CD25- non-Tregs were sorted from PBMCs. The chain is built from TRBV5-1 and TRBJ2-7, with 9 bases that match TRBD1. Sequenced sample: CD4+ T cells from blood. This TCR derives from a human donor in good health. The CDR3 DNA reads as TGCGCCAGCAGCCTAGACCTCGCCCGGGACAGGGCCTACGAGCAGTACTTC. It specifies CASSLDLARDRAYEQYF.